These T cell receptor beta chains were read from a single sample in a study of T cells in Graves' hyperthyroidism and ophthalmopathy. Each CDR3 protein gets one entry after TCRdb re-called the multiplex PCR reads with MiXCR. The table has roughly 530,000 distinct CDR3 sequences, approximately 17% seen once. Sequencing was done on a sample of blood. The receptors originated from a young woman with Graves' ophthalmopathy. CDR3s include the opening cysteine and the closing phenylalanine or tryptophan. The D gene is left open where the match is weak. Clone sizes are given selectively: once, few, many, or a class where the clone is expanded.

d_call: TRBD1; j_call: TRBJ2-1; clone_size: many; v_call: TRBV7-2; cdr3_nt: TGTGCCAGCAGCTTAGTAGCAGGGGGCAATGAGCAGTTCTTC; cdr3_aa: CASSLVAGGNEQFF
d_call: TRBD2; j_call: TRBJ2-3; clone_size: NA; v_call: TRBV7-2; cdr3_nt: TGTGCCAGCAGCCCACGACTAGCGGGGGGAATCTCAGATACGCAGTATTTT; cdr3_aa: CASSPRLAGGISDTQYF
d_call: NA; j_call: TRBJ2-7; clone_size: many; v_call: TRBV11-2; cdr3_nt: TGTGCCAGCAGCTTACCATGGGGGACCTCCTACGAGCAGTACTTC; cdr3_aa: CASSLPWGTSYEQYF
d_call: NA; j_call: TRBJ1-1; clone_size: many; v_call: TRBV3-1; cdr3_nt: TGTGCCAGCAGCCAAGATGGGGTCGAAGCTTTCTTT; cdr3_aa: CASSQDGVEAFF
d_call: NA; j_call: TRBJ1-2; clone_size: few; v_call: TRBV30; cdr3_nt: TGTGCCTGGAGTCGGACCAATCATGGCTACACCTTC; cdr3_aa: CAWSRTNHGYTF
d_call: NA; j_call: TRBJ1-1; clone_size: NA; v_call: TRBV29-1; cdr3_nt: TGCAGCGTTGTTACAGCGGTGGGCACTGAAGCTTTCTTT; cdr3_aa: CSVVTAVGTEAFF
d_call: TRBD1; j_call: TRBJ1-4; clone_size: NA; v_call: TRBV27; cdr3_nt: TGTGCCAGCAGTTCCGGCAGGGGGAATGAAAAACTGTTTTTT; cdr3_aa: CASSSGRGNEKLFF
d_call: NA; j_call: TRBJ2-7; clone_size: many; v_call: TRBV6-1; cdr3_nt: TGTGCCAGCAGTTACCTTCAAGAATACGAGCAGTACTTC; cdr3_aa: CASSYLQEYEQYF
d_call: NA; j_call: TRBJ2-2; clone_size: NA; v_call: TRBV5-5; cdr3_nt: TGTGCCAGCAGCTTACAAACTACGAACACCGGGGAGCTGTTTTTT; cdr3_aa: CASSLQTTNTGELFF
d_call: NA; j_call: TRBJ2-7; clone_size: many; v_call: TRBV20-1; cdr3_nt: TGCAGTGCTAGAGAAAGGGTGTACGAGCAGTACTTC; cdr3_aa: CSARERVYEQYF
d_call: NA; j_call: TRBJ2-1; clone_size: many; v_call: TRBV6-1; cdr3_nt: TGTGCCAGCAGTGAAGTCAGGGCATCCTACAATGAGCAGTTCTTC; cdr3_aa: CASSEVRASYNEQFF
d_call: TRBD2; j_call: TRBJ2-1; clone_size: NA; v_call: TRBV19; cdr3_nt: TGTGCCAGTAGTATACTCGCGGGAGTTAATAATGAGCAGTTCTTC; cdr3_aa: CASSILAGVNNEQFF
d_call: NA; j_call: TRBJ2-5; clone_size: NA; v_call: TRBV7-2; cdr3_nt: TGTGCCAGCAGCTTGGACGGCATGGGACAAGAGACCCAGTACTTC; cdr3_aa: CASSLDGMGQETQYF
d_call: NA; j_call: TRBJ1-2; clone_size: few; v_call: TRBV4-2; cdr3_nt: TGTGCCAGCAGCCAACTACCTGTGGGTGACAGAGTGAACTATGGCTACACCTTC; cdr3_aa: CASSQLPVGDRVNYGYTF
d_call: NA; j_call: TRBJ1-1; clone_size: many; v_call: TRBV29-1; cdr3_nt: TGCAGCGGCCGGGGAGGGGAGCTCATGAACACTGAAGCTTTCTTT; cdr3_aa: CSGRGGELMNTEAFF
d_call: TRBD1; j_call: TRBJ1-2; clone_size: many; v_call: TRBV28; cdr3_nt: TGTGCCAGCAGCCGGGACAGGGGGGCCTATGGCTACACCTTC; cdr3_aa: CASSRDRGAYGYTF
d_call: NA; j_call: TRBJ1-1; clone_size: many; v_call: TRBV6-1; cdr3_nt: TGTGCCAGTTCCTTTGGACGGCAGAACACTGAAGCTTTCTTT; cdr3_aa: CASSFGRQNTEAFF
d_call: NA; j_call: TRBJ1-2; clone_size: many; v_call: TRBV12-3/TRBV12-4; cdr3_nt: TGTGCCAGCAGTTTAGCGAATTTAGAAGCTAACTATGGCTACACCTTC; cdr3_aa: CASSLANLEANYGYTF
d_call: NA; j_call: TRBJ1-1; clone_size: many; v_call: TRBV3-1; cdr3_nt: TGTGCCAGCAGCCGTAAAGGAGGTACTGAAGCTTTCTTT; cdr3_aa: CASSRKGGTEAFF
d_call: NA; j_call: TRBJ2-3; clone_size: NA; v_call: TRBV11-2; cdr3_nt: TGTGCCAGCAGTCCCTCGGGACAAAGTATTACTAGCACAGATACGCAGTATTTT; cdr3_aa: CASSPSGQSITSTDTQYF
d_call: NA; j_call: TRBJ2-1; clone_size: few; v_call: TRBV6-4; cdr3_nt: TGTGCCAGCAGTGAGTGGGCGGTAACCTCCTACAATGAGCAGTTCTTC; cdr3_aa: CASSEWAVTSYNEQFF
d_call: TRBD1; j_call: TRBJ1-1; clone_size: many; v_call: TRBV5-1; cdr3_nt: TGCGCCAGCAGCTTGGCCAAAGGGACAGCAGAAGCTTTCTTT; cdr3_aa: CASSLAKGTAEAFF
d_call: NA; j_call: TRBJ1-5; clone_size: many; v_call: TRBV3-1; cdr3_nt: TGTGCCAGCAGCCGCGGGACGGCCGACAATCAGCCCCAGCATTTT; cdr3_aa: CASSRGTADNQPQHF